The present T cell receptor (beta chain) was sequenced within a study of control samples from healthy donors and cancer patients. This CDR3 region has 13 residues. Germline lookup yields CDR1 SGHAT and CDR2 FQNNGV. The V and J ends lost 5 bases and 3 bases respectively, with 11 bases between them. The protocol was immunoSEQ multiplex PCR, while the TCRdb copy is restricted to in-frame clones and leaves out a portion. The table lists 350,000 to 450,000 clones, roughly 90% of them singletons. The V call is TRBV11-2, the J call TRBJ2-7, with D perhaps TRBD2 (5 bases). The clonotype comes from a middle-aged man with head and neck cancer. The material sequenced was PBMCs. The CDR3 region is CASSPGLRYEQYF. The CDR3 DNA reads TGTGCCAGCAGCCCCGGACTCCGCTACGAGCAGTACTTC.